Listed below are T cell receptor beta chains from one sample, sequenced in a study of early T cells in non-severe SARS-CoV-2 infection. TCRdb passed the 5' RACE reads through MiXCR, listing each CDR3 protein once. The sample carries roughly 63,000 distinct CDR3 sequences, around 11% recorded once. This specimen consisted of whole blood, obtained at baseline. The receptors originated from an adult who was a healthcare worker with PCR-confirmed SARS-CoV-2 infection or an uninfected control (not recorded which). The donor label of this sample is uncertain. Both conserved end residues are trimmed from each CDR3.

j_gene,v_gene,CDR3aa
TRBJ2-4,TRBV5-1,ASSLGQSSDIQY
TRBJ1-2,TRBV20-1,SAQSAANYGYT
TRBJ2-1,TRBV6-5,ASSNLAGGNNEQF
TRBJ1-2,TRBV12-3/TRBV12-4,ASSLDSSYGYT
TRBJ2-1,TRBV7-3,ASSLMAGVDFNNEQF
TRBJ2-2,TRBV6-5,ASSYRSGFSSSGELF
TRBJ1-2,TRBV5-4,ASSFGENYGYT
TRBJ1-1,TRBV5-1,ASRTGNLMNTEAF
TRBJ1-1,TRBV9,ASSRTATTSNTEAS
TRBJ1-2,TRBV3-1,ATPSSKGGGYT
TRBJ1-1,TRBV29-1,SVEGSF
TRBJ2-1,TRBV2,ASSEQRIDEQF
TRBJ2-5,TRBV25-1,ASSPRGQTQETQY
TRBJ2-6,TRBV18,ASSPPMGGRESGANVLT
TRBJ2-2,TRBV11-2,ASSFTGELF
TRBJ2-5,TRBV5-4,ASSPRGNQETQY
TRBJ2-3,TRBV7-3,ASSFASGGTDTQY
TRBJ1-1,TRBV19,ASTRRGGTEAF
TRBJ1-2,TRBV5-5,ASSLTDRTYGYT
TRBJ1-5,TRBV12-5,ASGFDQPQH
TRBJ1-5,TRBV19,ASSIDRVHQPQH
TRBJ2-5,TRBV5-1,ASSRAPGEETQY
TRBJ2-6,TRBV7-9,ASPKGGQGWFGANVLT
TRBJ1-1,TRBV6-1,ASSEVSRPADTEAF
TRBJ2-3,TRBV30,AWSVPVAQGLDTQY
TRBJ1-1,TRBV18,ASSPGGKSAEAF
TRBJ2-2,TRBV3-1,ASSQVFRGPKGTGELF
TRBJ1-1,TRBV5-4,ASNQNGGVTF
TRBJ1-2,TRBV6-1,ASGGDHNYGYT
TRBJ2-3,TRBV5-1,ASSLMAGGFTDTQY
TRBJ2-2,TRBV6-1,ASTLFRGGGTGELF
TRBJ1-3,TRBV5-1,ASSLGEGLSGNTIY
TRBJ1-6,TRBV20-1,SARVGGGSPLH
TRBJ2-2,TRBV7-2,ASSLALWRATGELF
TRBJ2-3,TRBV5-1,ASSLGQGGDTQY
TRBJ1-1,TRBV4-2,ASSQPGRVNTEAF
TRBJ2-2,TRBV6-5,ASSYSGAGPDSNTGELF
TRBJ2-6,TRBV19,ASSNGLSGANVLT
TRBJ1-1,TRBV6-6,ASSYSSQTRVFVAF
TRBJ1-2,TRBV3-1,ASSRSFRTNYGYT
TRBJ1-5,TRBV7-9,ASSLDYQPQH
TRBJ2-3,TRBV5-4,ASSFVQGYTDTQY
TRBJ2-2,TRBV19,ASSSSGTTTGELF
TRBJ1-4,TRBV7-8,ASSLGQGNEKLF
TRBJ1-4,TRBV3-1,ASSQAVRDEKLF
TRBJ1-5,TRBV30,AWSVPGAQPQH
TRBJ2-3,TRBV25-1,ASSDPGAPDTQY
TRBJ2-3,TRBV20-1,SAGIAGAPTDTQY
TRBJ1-1,TRBV6-5,ASSYGQPNTEAF